A single sample is the source of the 7 T cell receptor beta chains below, sequenced in a study of beta chain features in type 1 diabetes. All of the isolated RNA was reverse transcribed, so expressed TCRB transcripts were sequenced. Clones were read by immunoSEQ multiplex PCR, and TCRdb kept only the in-frame ones, dropping some. The sample lists 130,000 to 150,000 clones; about 8.7% were seen once. Sequenced sample: central memory CD4+ T cells from blood. These receptors were taken from a man aged 18-30 years in good health.

The V call is TRBV5-1, the J call TRBJ1-1; D remains unclear. Between the trimmed V and J ends, which lost 4 bases and 4 bases, there was a span of 17 bases. Germline values: CDR1 SGHRS, CDR2 YFSETQ. There are 15 residues in the CDR3. The CDR3 loop reads CASSGGGLIGTEAFF. CDR3 nucleotide sequence: TGCGCCAGCAGCGGCGGCGGGCTCATTGGCACTGAAGCTTTCTTT.

This clone was counted ten times or more. The chain couples TRBV29-1 to TRBJ1-4; 8 positions agree with TRBD1. This CDR3 has 14 residues. The trim removed 4 bases at V and 8 bases at J, leaving 9 bases unmatched. Germline-derived CDR1 and CDR2 are SQVTM and ANQGSEA. CDR3 protein: CSVALGGQGEKLFF. The DNA of the CDR3 is TGCAGCGTTGCTTTGGGTGGACAGGGCGAAAAACTGTTTTTT.

This clone has more than one count but fewer than ten. CDR3 sequence reads: CASRNREYEQYF. CDR3 bases: TGTGCCAGCAGAAACAGGGAGTACGAGCAGTACTTC. This chain connects TRBV7-8 to TRBJ2-7; D might be TRBD1 (6 bases). Germline values: CDR1 SGHVS, CDR2 FQNEAQ. The CDR3 runs 12 residues. V gave up 6 bases and J gave up 4 bases, with 10 bases separating them.

This chain uses TRBV7-2 with TRBJ1-5; a possible D gene is TRBD1 (6 bases). V was cut by 3 bases and J by 0 bases, with 15 bases left in between. Per the germline V gene, CDR1 is SGHTA and CDR2 is FQGNSA. This CDR3 has 17 amino acids. The CDR3, as DNA: TGTGCCAGCAGCTTCACCGGGACACCTTATAGCAATCAGCCCCAGCATTTT. As protein: CASSFTGTPYSNQPQHF.

This clone was seen more than once but under ten times. The V and J genes are TRBV4-1 and TRBJ2-1, with 9 bases fitting TRBD2. V lost 2 bases, J lost 7 bases, and 12 bases stayed unmatched. The CDR3 runs to 17 residues. CDR1 MGHRA and CDR2 YSYEKL come from the germline V gene. This CDR3 reads CASSQSRRGGADNEQFF. As DNA, the CDR3 is TGCGCCAGCAGCCAATCGCGGCGCGGGGGGGCCGATAATGAGCAGTTCTTC.

This clone was seen a handful of times. The chain carries TRBV4-2 and TRBJ1-2; D remains ambiguous. Trimming removed 1 base from V and 3 bases from J, with 9 bases in between. Germline V gene data show CDR1 as LGHNA and CDR2 as YNFKEQ. CDR3 length: 14 amino acids. The CDR3 here is CASSQAGNDYGYTF. CDR3 bases: TGTGCCAGCAGCCAAGCCGGGAACGACTATGGCTACACCTTC.

The rearrangement joins TRBV19 to TRBJ2-7; D possibly corresponds to TRBD2 (5 bases). CDR1 is LNHDA, CDR2 SQIVND, per germline (reference sequence). V was trimmed by 3 bases and J by 0 bases, leaving 18 bases between them. There are 17 residues in the CDR3. The DNA for the CDR3 is TGTGCCAGTAGTATTCAGGATGGGAGTCCACGCTCCTACGAGCAGTACTTC. Amino acids: CASSIQDGSPRSYEQYF.